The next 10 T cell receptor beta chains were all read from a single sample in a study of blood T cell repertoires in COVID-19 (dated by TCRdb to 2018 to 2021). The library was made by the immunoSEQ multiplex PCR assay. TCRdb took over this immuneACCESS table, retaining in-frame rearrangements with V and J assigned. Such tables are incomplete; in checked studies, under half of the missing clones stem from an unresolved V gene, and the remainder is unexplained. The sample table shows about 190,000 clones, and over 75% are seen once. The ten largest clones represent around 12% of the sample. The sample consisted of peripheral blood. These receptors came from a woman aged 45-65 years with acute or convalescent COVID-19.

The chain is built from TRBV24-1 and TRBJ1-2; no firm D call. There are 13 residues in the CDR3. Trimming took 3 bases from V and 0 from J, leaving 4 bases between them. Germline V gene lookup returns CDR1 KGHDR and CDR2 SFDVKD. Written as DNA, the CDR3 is TGTGCCACCAGTGATACGGCTAACTATGGCTACACCTTC. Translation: CATSDTANYGYTF.

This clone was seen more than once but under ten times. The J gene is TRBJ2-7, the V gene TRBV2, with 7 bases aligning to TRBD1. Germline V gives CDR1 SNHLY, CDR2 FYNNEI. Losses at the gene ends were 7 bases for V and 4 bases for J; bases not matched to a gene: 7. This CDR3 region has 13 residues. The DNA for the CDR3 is TGTGCCAGCAACTGGGACAGACGATACGAGCAGTACTTC. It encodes CASNWDRRYEQYF.

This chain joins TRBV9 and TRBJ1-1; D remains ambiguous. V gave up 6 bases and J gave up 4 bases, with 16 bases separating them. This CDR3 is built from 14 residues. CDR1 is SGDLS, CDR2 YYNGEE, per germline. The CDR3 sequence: CASNSGSPGTEAFF. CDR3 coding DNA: TGTGCCAGCAACTCCGGTTCCCCCGGCACTGAAGCTTTCTTT.

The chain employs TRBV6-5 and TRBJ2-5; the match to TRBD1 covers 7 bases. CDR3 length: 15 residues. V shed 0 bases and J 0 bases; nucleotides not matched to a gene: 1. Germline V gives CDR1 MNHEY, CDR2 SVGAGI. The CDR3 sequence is CASSYSRGNQETQYF. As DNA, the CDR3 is TGTGCCAGCAGTTACTCCAGGGGGAACCAAGAGACCCAGTACTTC.

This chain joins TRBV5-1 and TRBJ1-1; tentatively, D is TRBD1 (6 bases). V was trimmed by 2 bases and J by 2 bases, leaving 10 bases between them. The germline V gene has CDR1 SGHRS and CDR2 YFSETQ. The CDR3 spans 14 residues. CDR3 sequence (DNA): TGCGCCAGCAGCTTATTGGACAGCAACACTGAAGCTTTCTTT. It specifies CASSLLDSNTEAFF.

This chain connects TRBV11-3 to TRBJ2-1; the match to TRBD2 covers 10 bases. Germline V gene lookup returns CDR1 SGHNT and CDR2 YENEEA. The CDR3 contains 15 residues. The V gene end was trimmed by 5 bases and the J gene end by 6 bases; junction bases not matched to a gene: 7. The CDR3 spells CASSPRTSGPNEQFF. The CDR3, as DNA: TGTGCCAGCAGCCCCCGGACTAGCGGCCCCAATGAGCAGTTCTTC.

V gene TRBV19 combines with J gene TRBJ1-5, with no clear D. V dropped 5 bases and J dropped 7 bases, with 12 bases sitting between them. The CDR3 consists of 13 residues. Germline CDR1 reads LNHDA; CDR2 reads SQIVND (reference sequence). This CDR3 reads CASSVFSGQPQHF. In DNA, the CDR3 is TGTGCCAGTAGTGTGTTCTCGGGACAGCCCCAGCATTTT.

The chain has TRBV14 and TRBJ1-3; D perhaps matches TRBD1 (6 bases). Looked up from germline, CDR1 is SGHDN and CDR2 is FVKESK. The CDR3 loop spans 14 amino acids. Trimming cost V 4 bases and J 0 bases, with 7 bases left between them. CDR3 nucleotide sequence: TGTGCCAGCAGCCGGGACAACTCTGGAAACACCATATATTTT. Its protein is CASSRDNSGNTIYF.

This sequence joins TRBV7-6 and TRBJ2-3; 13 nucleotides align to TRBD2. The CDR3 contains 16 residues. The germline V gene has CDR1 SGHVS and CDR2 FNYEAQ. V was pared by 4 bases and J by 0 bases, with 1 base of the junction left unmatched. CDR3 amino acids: CASSSGLAGSTDTQYF. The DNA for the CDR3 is TGTGCCAGCAGCTCGGGACTAGCGGGGAGCACAGATACGCAGTATTTT.

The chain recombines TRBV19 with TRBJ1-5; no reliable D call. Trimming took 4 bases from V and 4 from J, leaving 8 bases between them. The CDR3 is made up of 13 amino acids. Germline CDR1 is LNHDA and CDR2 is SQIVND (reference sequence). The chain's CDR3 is CASSTRENQPQHF. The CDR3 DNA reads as TGTGCCAGTAGTACCCGGGAAAATCAGCCCCAGCATTTT.